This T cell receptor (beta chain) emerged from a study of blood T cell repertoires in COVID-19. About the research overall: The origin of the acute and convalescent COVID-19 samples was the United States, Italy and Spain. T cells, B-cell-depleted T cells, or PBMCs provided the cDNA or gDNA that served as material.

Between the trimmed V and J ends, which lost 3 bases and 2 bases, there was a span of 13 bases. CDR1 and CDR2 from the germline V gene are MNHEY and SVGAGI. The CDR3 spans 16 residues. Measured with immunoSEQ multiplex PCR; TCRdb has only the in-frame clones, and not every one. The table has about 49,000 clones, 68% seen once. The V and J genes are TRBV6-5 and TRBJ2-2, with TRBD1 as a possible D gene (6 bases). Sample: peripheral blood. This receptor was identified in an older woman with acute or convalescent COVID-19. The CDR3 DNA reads TGTGCCAGCAGTTATGGGGGCGGACATAACACCGGGGAGCTGTTTTTT. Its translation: CASSYGGGHNTGELFF.